These 9 T cell receptor beta chains share one sample of origin, sequenced in a study of PD-1 blockade in mismatch repair-deficient tumors. Assay: immunoSEQ multiplex PCR; the TCRdb copy retains only in-frame clones and omits some. The table has roughly 70,000 clones, 78% seen once. Sequencing was performed on peripheral blood, taken 2 weeks after starting pembrolizumab. The receptors here all came from an adult with mismatch repair-deficient cancer.

This sequence joins TRBV2 and TRBJ1-1; tentative D call: TRBD1 (6 bases). Between the trimmed V and J ends, which lost 4 bases and 1 base, there was a span of 13 bases. CDR3 length: 15 residues. From germline, CDR1 is SNHLY and CDR2 FYNNEI. CDR3 region: CASSGPQGANTEAFF. DNA for the CDR3: TGTGCCAGCAGTGGGCCACAGGGTGCGAACACTGAAGCTTTCTTT.

The chain employs TRBV5-1 and TRBJ1-5; 9 positions agree with TRBD1. CDR3 length: 17 amino acids. Unmatched junction bases numbered 12, after V lost 4 bases and J lost 4 bases. Germline values: CDR1 SGHRS, CDR2 YFSETQ. This CDR3 is CASSRRPGQGSNQPQHF. CDR3 nucleotides: TGCGCCAGCAGCAGGAGACCGGGACAGGGATCAAATCAGCCCCAGCATTTT. The variable domain in full, completed from reference TRBV5-1 and TRBJ1-5, reads KAGVTQTPRYLIKTRGQQVTLSCSPISGHRSVSWYQQTPGQGLQFLFEYFSETQRNKGNFPGRFSGRQFSNSRSEMNVSTLELGDSALYLCASSRRPGQGSNQPQHFGDGTRLSIL.

The genes are TRBV5-8 and TRBJ2-2; 8 bases line up with TRBD2. CDR3 length equals 15 residues. Germline-derived CDR1 and CDR2 are SGHTS and YDEGEE. Losses at the gene ends were 5 bases for V and 4 bases for J; bases not matched to a gene: 7. The CDR3 region is CASRTGTRGTGELFF. As DNA, the CDR3 is TGTGCCAGCAGGACCGGGACTAGAGGCACCGGGGAGCTGTTTTTT.

The chain carries TRBV6-6 and TRBJ1-1, with D unresolved. CDR1 MNHNY and CDR2 SVGAGI come from the germline V gene (reference sequence). The CDR3 length is 15 residues. Deletions cut 0 bases from V and 0 bases from J, with 8 bases between. The CDR3, as DNA: TGTGCCAGCAGTTACTCGGGCAGCATGAACACTGAAGCTTTCTTT. Translation: CASSYSGSMNTEAFF.

CDR3 amino acids: CASSQTGSQFF. The DNA for the CDR3 is TGTGCCAGTAGTCAGACAGGAAGTCAGTTCTTC. The rearrangement joins TRBV19 to TRBJ2-1; weak D call: TRBD1 (6 bases). V was cut by 5 bases and J by 13 bases, with 12 bases left in between. The CDR3 runs 11 residues. The germline CDR1 and CDR2 sequences are LNHDA and SQIVND (reference sequence).

This clone was detected once. The chain carries TRBV27 and TRBJ2-2; 8 nucleotides line up with TRBD1. The germline CDR1 and CDR2 sequences are MNHEY and SMNVEV (reference sequence). V shed 3 bases, J shed 0 bases, and the junction held 3 bases outside the gene matches. The CDR3 is made up of 16 amino acids. CDR3 DNA: TGTGCCAGCAGTTTCTCGACAGGGGCGAACACCGGGGAGCTGTTTTTT. It translates to CASSFSTGANTGELFF.

This chain uses TRBV6-5 with TRBJ1-1, with D uncertain. Germline lookup yields CDR1 MNHEY and CDR2 SVGAGI. The CDR3 loop spans 15 amino acids. Trimming left V 0 bases short and J 0 bases short, with 8 bases between. The CDR3 DNA reads TGTGCCAGCAGTTACTCGGGGTTGATGAACACTGAAGCTTTCTTT. Translated, it gives CASSYSGLMNTEAFF.

V gene TRBV6-1 combines with J gene TRBJ2-2; TRBD1 might be the D (6 bases). The CDR3 has 16 amino acids. Germline V gene sequence: CDR1 MNHNS, CDR2 SASEGT. V lost 3 bases, J lost 6 bases, and 17 bases lay in between. The DNA of the CDR3 is TGTGCCAGCAGTGATGATCAGGGGTGGTTTCCCGGGGAGCTGTTTTTT. Its translation: CASSDDQGWFPGELFF.

V and J are TRBV5-1 and TRBJ2-3, with D possibly TRBD1 on 6 matching bases. The CDR3 is 17 amino acids. The V end was cut by 2 bases, the J end by 2 bases, with 18 bases between. Germline values: CDR1 SGHRS, CDR2 YFSETQ. CDR3 region: CASSFGTGKRATDTQYF. The CDR3 bases are TGCGCCAGCAGCTTTGGAACAGGGAAGAGGGCCACAGATACGCAGTATTTT.